The 2 T cell receptor beta chains listed next were all sequenced from one sample in a study of blood T cells in healthy people across ages. Using a J-beta primer mix together with a sample-barcoded 5' primer, a second PCR was run for about 7 to 12 cycles. TCRdb independently ran MiXCR on the 5' RACE reads; one entry per CDR3 protein. Of hundreds of thousands of distinct CDR3 sequences detected, about 44% appear once; the ten largest clones hold 13%. The specimen was blood. The source is a man aged 25 to 45 in good health.

This clonotype was seen a few times. The rearrangement links TRBV5-6 to TRBJ2-1; no reliable D call. Trimming removed 0 bases at V and 0 bases at J, with 10 bases between. Germline CDR1 and CDR2: SGHDT and YYEEEE. The CDR3 extends over 16 amino acids. Written as DNA, the CDR3 is TGTGCCAGCAGCTTGGAGCAAGCGAGCTCCTACAATGAGCAGTTCTTC. It is translated as CASSLEQASSYNEQFF.

This chain uses TRBV6-2 or TRBV6-3 with TRBJ1-5; no clear D gene. The CDR3 consists of 15 residues. Germline lookup yields CDR1 MNHEY and CDR2 SVGEGT. V was clipped by 0 bases and J by 0 bases, with 6 bases between them. CDR3 nucleotides: TGTGCCAGCAGTTACTCAGGTGTTAGCAATCAGCCCCAGCATTTT. It specifies CASSYSGVSNQPQHF.